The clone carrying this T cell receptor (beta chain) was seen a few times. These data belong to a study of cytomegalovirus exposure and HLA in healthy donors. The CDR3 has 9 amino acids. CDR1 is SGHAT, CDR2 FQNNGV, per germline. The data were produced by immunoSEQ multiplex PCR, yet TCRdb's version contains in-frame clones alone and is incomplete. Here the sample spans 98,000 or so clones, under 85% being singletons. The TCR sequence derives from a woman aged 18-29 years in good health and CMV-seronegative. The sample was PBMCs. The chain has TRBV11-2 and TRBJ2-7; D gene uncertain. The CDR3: CESFYEQYF. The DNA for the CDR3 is TGTGAGAGCTTCTACGAGCAGTACTTC.